The present entry profiles one TCR beta chain with its context. The data are from a study of blood T cell repertoires in COVID-19. Per the germline V gene, CDR1 is LGHNA and CDR2 is YSLEER. V was clipped by 2 bases and J by 3 bases, with 5 bases between them. This CDR3 region has 13 residues. Using immunoSEQ multiplex PCR, the repertoire was profiled, and TCRdb retains in-frame clones only, with some absent. This table has 90,000 to 120,000 clones, about 90% appearing once. The sample was peripheral blood. The chain links TRBV4-3 to TRBJ2-1; D uncertain. This receptor was obtained from a man between 35 and 55 years old with active or convalescent COVID-19. CDR3 nucleotide sequence: TGCGCCAGCAGCCAAACTTACTACAATGAGCAGTTCTTC. It yields the protein CASSQTYYNEQFF.